The 30 T cell receptor beta chains below were found in one sample sequenced in a study of T cell changes during pregnancy in multiple sclerosis. TCRdb's copy holds only in-frame clones and misses some; the assay was immunoSEQ multiplex PCR. The sample records some 76,000 clones, about 90% being singletons. Specimen: CD4+ T cells from peripheral blood mononuclear cells, collected after pregnancy. Receptors originate from a female donor with multiple sclerosis, enrolled in a pregnancy study.

This chain connects TRBV6-5 to TRBJ2-5; no clear D gene. V was trimmed by 0 bases and J by 5 bases, leaving 10 bases between them. This CDR3 is 14 amino acids long. In germline, CDR1 is MNHEY, CDR2 SVGAGI. The CDR3 DNA reads TGTGCCAGCAGTTACTCGTCCCCCCTGGAGACCCAGTACTTC. The encoded protein is CASSYSSPLETQYF.

The V call is TRBV21-1, the J call TRBJ2-3; the D segment call TRBD1 is taken from the table without a DNA check. TRBV21-1 is termed a pseudogene. The CDR3 runs to 12 residues. The CDR3 DNA follows: TGTGCCAGCCTCGTGGGCTCAGATACGCAGTATTTT. It is translated as CASLVGSDTQYF.

The chain couples TRBV19 to TRBJ2-5, with 11 bases identical to TRBD1. This CDR3 has 16 residues. With 5 bases clipped from V and 6 bases from J, the junction kept 11 bases outside the gene matches. In germline, CDR1 is LNHDA, CDR2 SQIVND (reference sequence). Written as DNA, the CDR3 is TGTGCCAGTAGTGTGCCCGGGACAGGGGGTGGTAAGACCCAGTACTTC. This codes for CASSVPGTGGGKTQYF. Full variable domain (rest looked up from reference TRBV19 and TRBJ2-5): DGGITQSPKYLFRKEGQNVTLSCEQNLNHDAMYWYRQDPGQGLRLIYYSQIVNDFQKGDIAEGYSVSREKKESFPLTVTSAQKNPTAFYLCASSVPGTGGGKTQYFGPGTRLLVL.

This chain uses TRBV5-4 with TRBJ2-2; 10 positions match TRBD1. CDR1 and CDR2 (germline): SGHNT, YYREEE (reference sequence). The CDR3 covers 16 residues. V trimming: 3 bases; J trimming: 4 bases; junction bases outside the gene matches: 6. In DNA form, the CDR3 reads TGTGCCAGCAGCTCCCTCAGGACAGGGGGCACCGGGGAGCTGTTTTTT. Encoded protein: CASSSLRTGGTGELFF.

V gene TRBV19 combines with J gene TRBJ1-2, with TRBD1 as a possible D gene (6 bases). In germline, CDR1 is LNHDA, CDR2 SQIVND (reference sequence). Between the trimmed V and J ends, which lost 4 bases and 2 bases, there was a span of 14 bases. The CDR3 totals 15 residues. CDR3 residues: CASSTPGGRNYGYTF. The CDR3 DNA is TGTGCCAGTAGTACGCCGGGGGGGCGCAACTATGGCTACACCTTC.

This chain uses TRBV4-1 with TRBJ1-6; 8 nucleotides match TRBD1. V was clipped by 4 bases and J by 7 bases; unmatched bases: 9. Germline CDR1 MGHRA, CDR2 YSYEKL. The CDR3 is 16 residues long. The DNA for the CDR3 is TGCGCCAGCAGCCCCCAGGGGGCCGGATCAAATTCACCCCTCCACTTT. It yields the protein CASSPQGAGSNSPLHF.

V gene TRBV7-9 combines with J gene TRBJ2-1, with a tentative D call TRBD2 (6 bases). The V and J ends lost 1 base and 1 base respectively, with 11 bases between them. CDR3 length: 16 amino acids. Germline values: CDR1 SEHNR, CDR2 FQNEAQ (reference sequence). CDR3 residues: CASSLGDGRSYNEQFF. The CDR3 DNA is TGTGCCAGCAGCTTAGGGGACGGGAGATCCTACAATGAGCAGTTCTTC.

In nucleotides, the CDR3 is TGCGCCAGCAGCCAAGGCAGAACAGATACGCAGTATTTT. Its translation is CASSQGRTDTQYF. V usage is TRBV4-1 and J usage is TRBJ2-3; no firm D call. Germline-derived CDR1 and CDR2 are MGHRA and YSYEKL. The CDR3 covers 13 residues. The V end was cut by 1 base, the J end by 3 bases, with 5 bases between.

This clone appeared once. The chain combines TRBV14 with TRBJ2-5; maybe TRBD1 (5 bases). The length of the CDR3 is 15 residues. Germline CDR1 SGHDN, CDR2 FVKESK. Trimming removed 4 bases at V and 2 bases at J, with 14 bases between. CDR3 protein: CASSPLDRYQETQYF. The CDR3 coding sequence is TGTGCCAGCAGCCCTTTAGACAGATATCAAGAGACCCAGTACTTC.

The chain has TRBV9 and TRBJ2-7; a weak D match, TRBD1 (6 bases). V was shortened by 3 bases and J by 6 bases, with 10 bases between the two germline ends. Germline loops: CDR1 SGDLS, CDR2 YYNGEE. The CDR3 length is 12 residues. The CDR3 DNA follows: TGTGCCAGCAGCGCAGGGGTGGGCGAGCAGTACTTC. This sequence encodes CASSAGVGEQYF.

V gene TRBV5-1 combines with J gene TRBJ2-5, with 7 bases fitting TRBD2. Germline CDR1 is SGHRS and CDR2 is YFSETQ. This CDR3 region has 14 residues. V lost 5 bases to trimming and J lost 1 base; unmatched junction nucleotides: 5. The CDR3 reads CASSSGRPQETQYF. The CDR3, as DNA: TGCGCCAGCAGTTCCGGGAGGCCCCAAGAGACCCAGTACTTC.

The chain combines TRBV5-1 with TRBJ2-7; D not certain. V gave up 4 bases and J gave up 0 bases, with 11 bases separating them. This CDR3 region has 14 residues. Germline CDR1 SGHRS, CDR2 YFSETQ. CDR3 amino acids: CASSPGGGSYEQYF. CDR3 coding DNA: TGCGCCAGCAGCCCCGGCGGTGGCTCCTACGAGCAGTACTTC.

The chain has TRBV18 and TRBJ1-6; D is possibly TRBD1 (6 bases). In germline, CDR1 is KGHSH, CDR2 LQKENI. CDR3 length: 17 amino acids. With 3 bases removed from V and 7 bases from J, the gap between germline ends came to 19 bases. For the CDR3, the DNA is TGTGCCAGCTCACCTGGTGGATTGGGGGCCAGAAATTCACCCCTCCACTTT. Translating it yields CASSPGGLGARNSPLHF.

The V gene is TRBV29-1, the J gene TRBJ2-5; TRBD2 matches 7 bases. With 5 bases clipped from V and 5 bases from J, the junction kept 5 bases outside the gene matches. The length of the CDR3 is 12 residues. Germline V gene data show CDR1 as SQVTM and CDR2 as ANQGSEA. CDR3 sequence reads: CSVTRAGETQYF. The CDR3 DNA sequence: TGCAGCGTTACTAGAGCGGGGGAGACCCAGTACTTC.

The chain couples TRBV29-1 to TRBJ1-5, with 9 bases matching TRBD1. The germline V gene encodes CDR1 SQVTM and CDR2 ANQGSEA. With 8 bases clipped from V and 11 bases from J, the junction kept 13 bases outside the gene matches. There are 13 residues in the CDR3. CDR3 sequence (DNA): TGCAGCATAGGGACAGGGACCGGGTTGGCCCAGCATTTT. Residues: CSIGTGTGLAQHF.

This clone was counted at least ten times. The chain combines TRBV11-2 with TRBJ2-7; 7 nucleotides line up with TRBD2. J lost 3 bases, V lost 4 bases, and 9 bases had no gene match. Per germline, CDR1 SGHAT and CDR2 FQNNGV. There are 15 residues in the CDR3. This chain's CDR3 is CASSYETSRHYEQYF. The DNA for the CDR3 is TGTGCCAGCAGCTACGAGACTAGCCGCCACTACGAGCAGTACTTC.

This chain links TRBV30 with TRBJ1-1; TRBD1 matches at 12 bases. CDR1 GTSNPN and CDR2 SVGIG come from the germline V gene (reference sequence). This CDR3 region has 18 residues. Trimming removed 1 base from V and 1 base from J; junction bases left unmatched: 10. The chain's CDR3 is CAWSAVGDRGLRNTEAFF. The CDR3 region has the DNA TGTGCCTGGAGTGCCGTCGGGGACAGGGGGCTGAGGAACACTGAAGCTTTCTTT.

This sequence joins TRBV2 and TRBJ2-1; D perhaps matches TRBD1 (6 bases). Germline CDR1 is SNHLY and CDR2 is FYNNEI. There are 15 residues in the CDR3. V was cut by 4 bases and J by 4 bases, with 14 bases left in between. The CDR3 sequence: CASSAEQGGYNEQFF. The DNA for the CDR3 is TGTGCCAGCAGTGCTGAACAGGGTGGATACAATGAGCAGTTCTTC.

The V gene is TRBV18, the J gene TRBJ2-1; 16 bases are a match to TRBD2. CDR1 is KGHSH and CDR2 is LQKENI in the germline V gene. Trimming removed 5 bases from V and 8 bases from J; junction bases left unmatched: 6. This CDR3 is built from 16 residues. The CDR3 loop is CASSAPGLAGGDEQFF. The CDR3 nucleotides read TGTGCCAGCTCAGCGCCGGGACTAGCGGGAGGGGATGAGCAGTTCTTC.

The V and J genes are TRBV28 and TRBJ2-1; tentatively, D is TRBD2 (5 bases). The CDR3 has 12 residues. Germline loops: CDR1 MDHEN, CDR2 SYDVKM. Deletions cut 3 bases from V and 10 bases from J, with 10 bases between. The CDR3 nucleotides read TGTGCCAGCAGTTTTCGGGAAGTGGAGCAGTTCTTC. It yields the protein CASSFREVEQFF. The full variable domain, its missing parts supplied by reference TRBV28 and TRBJ2-1, is DVKVTQSSRYLVKRTGEKVFLECVQDMDHENMFWYRQDPGLGLRLIYFSYDVKMKEKGDIPEGYSVSREKKERFSLILESASTNQTSMYLCASSFREVEQFFGPGTRLTVL.

Concerning this clone: Additional DNA sequences in this sample encode the identical CDR3. CDR3 DNA sequence: TGTGCCAGCAGCTTGCCGGGCACAGATACGCAGTATTTT. Protein product: CASSLPGTDTQYF. The rearrangement uses TRBV7-2 and TRBJ2-3, with D hard to call. This CDR3 comprises 13 residues. V was pared by 3 bases and J by 1 base, with 5 bases between. Looked up from germline, CDR1 is SGHTA and CDR2 is FQGNSA.

The J gene is TRBJ2-1, the V gene TRBV4-1; 7 bases map to TRBD2. The CDR3 has 18 amino acids. CDR1 is MGHRA and CDR2 is YSYEKL in the germline V gene. Trimming cost V 0 bases and J 5 bases; bases outside gene matches: 13. CDR3 coding DNA: TGCGCCAGCAGCCAAGATTTAGTACGGGGACTAACAAACAATGAGCAGTTCTTC. Encoded protein: CASSQDLVRGLTNNEQFF.

The chain joins TRBV21-1 to TRBJ1-6; the table assigns TRBD1, which was not confirmed against the DNA. TRBV21-1 is deemed a pseudogene. CDR3 length equals 15 residues. CDR3 nucleotides: TGTGCCAGCAGCTCCCGGGACAGATCCAATTCACCCCTCCACTTT. The encoded protein is CASSSRDRSNSPLHF.

The chain links TRBV27 to TRBJ1-1; maybe TRBD1 (5 bases). V dropped 2 bases and J dropped 8 bases, with 15 bases sitting between them. Germline V CDR1 and CDR2: MNHEY, SMNVEV (reference sequence). The CDR3 contains 14 residues. CDR3 sequence: CASSLGWGLAEAFF. The CDR3 region has the DNA TGTGCCAGCAGTTTAGGGTGGGGCTTGGCAGAAGCTTTCTTT.

V gene TRBV21-1 combines with J gene TRBJ2-4; the table assigns TRBD2, which was not confirmed against the DNA. TRBV21-1 represents a pseudogene. The CDR3 is made up of 20 amino acids. The CDR3 DNA follows: TGTGCCAGCATCCAAAGGGCGCGTTCCAGCGGGGGGCTAGCCAAAAACATTCAGTACTTC. Amino acids: CASIQRARSSGGLAKNIQYF.

V gene TRBV10-3 combines with J gene TRBJ2-3; 9 bases are shared with TRBD1. The J segment lost 3 bases and the V segment lost 6 bases, leaving 13 bases of the junction unmatched. In germline, CDR1 is ENHRY, CDR2 SYGVKD. The CDR3 is 17 amino acids. CDR3 sequence: CAIRPSGTGFGTDTQYF. CDR3 sequence (DNA): TGTGCCATCAGACCCTCGGGGACAGGGTTTGGAACAGATACGCAGTATTTT.

This chain joins TRBV20-1 and TRBJ2-3; possibly TRBD1 for D (5 bases). The V and J ends lost 8 bases and 2 bases respectively, with 8 bases between them. The germline gives CDR1 DFQATT, CDR2 SNEGSKA (reference sequence). The CDR3 spans 11 residues. The CDR3 region has the DNA TGCAGTACCAGGGCCACAGATACGCAGTATTTT. It encodes CSTRATDTQYF.

The J gene is TRBJ1-1, the V gene TRBV29-1, with 11 bases fitting TRBD1. V dropped 0 bases and J dropped 1; count of bases not matched to a gene: 7. The germline gives CDR1 SQVTM, CDR2 ANQGSEA. The CDR3 covers 17 residues. As DNA, the CDR3 is TGCAGCGTTGAAGAACGATCGGGGACAGGGGGGAACACTGAAGCTTTCTTT. Encoded protein: CSVEERSGTGGNTEAFF.

V gene TRBV6-6 combines with J gene TRBJ1-5; 8 bases match TRBD1. The CDR3 contains 13 residues. Germline CDR1 and CDR2: MNHNY and SVGAGI (reference sequence). V dropped 9 bases and J dropped 6; count of bases not matched to a gene: 7. The CDR3: CASGQGAIQPQHF. CDR3 nucleotides: TGTGCCAGTGGGCAGGGGGCAATTCAGCCCCAGCATTTT.

The V call is TRBV5-1, the J call TRBJ1-2, with D maybe TRBD1 (5 bases). Per the germline V gene, CDR1 is SGHRS and CDR2 is YFSETQ. The V and J ends lost 6 bases and 4 bases respectively, with 10 bases between them. The CDR3 runs 12 residues. The CDR3 region is CASTSQGYGYTF. The DNA of the CDR3 is TGCGCCAGCACCTCTCAGGGCTATGGCTACACCTTC.